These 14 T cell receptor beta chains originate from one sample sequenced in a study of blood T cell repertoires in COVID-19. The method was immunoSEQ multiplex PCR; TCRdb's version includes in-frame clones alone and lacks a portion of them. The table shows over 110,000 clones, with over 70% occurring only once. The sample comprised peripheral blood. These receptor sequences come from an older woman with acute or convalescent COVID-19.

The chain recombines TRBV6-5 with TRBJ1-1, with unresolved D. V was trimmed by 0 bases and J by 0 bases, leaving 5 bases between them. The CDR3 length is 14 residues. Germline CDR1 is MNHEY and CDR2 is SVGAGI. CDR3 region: CASSYSSMNTEAFF. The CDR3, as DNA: TGTGCCAGCAGTTACTCGAGCATGAACACTGAAGCTTTCTTT.

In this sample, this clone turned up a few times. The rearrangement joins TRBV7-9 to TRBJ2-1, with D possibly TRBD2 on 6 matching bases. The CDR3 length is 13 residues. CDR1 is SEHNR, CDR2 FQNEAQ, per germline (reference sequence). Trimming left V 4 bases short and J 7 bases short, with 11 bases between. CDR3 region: CASSSGLLNEQFF. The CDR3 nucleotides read TGTGCCAGCAGCTCGGGACTTTTAAATGAGCAGTTCTTC.

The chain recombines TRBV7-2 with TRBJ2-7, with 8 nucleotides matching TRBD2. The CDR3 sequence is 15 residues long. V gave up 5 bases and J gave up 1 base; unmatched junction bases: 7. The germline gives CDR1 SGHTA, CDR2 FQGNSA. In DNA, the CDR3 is TGTGCCAGCAGCCTAAGCGGGAGCCTATCCTACGAGCAGTACTTC. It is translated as CASSLSGSLSYEQYF.

The CDR3 DNA is TGCGCCAGCAGCATCGACGGGAATAGCAATCAGCCCCAGCATTTT. It is translated as CASSIDGNSNQPQHF. This sequence joins TRBV5-1 and TRBJ1-5; no clear D gene. V was clipped by 4 bases and J by 0 bases, with 11 bases between them. This CDR3 is built from 15 residues. Germline V CDR1 and CDR2: SGHRS, YFSETQ.

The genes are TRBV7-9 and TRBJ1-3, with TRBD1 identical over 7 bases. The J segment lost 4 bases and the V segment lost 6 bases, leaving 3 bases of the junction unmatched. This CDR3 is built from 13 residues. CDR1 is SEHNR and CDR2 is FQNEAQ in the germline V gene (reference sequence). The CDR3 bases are TGTGCCAGCAGGGCGGACAGGGGAAACACCATATATTTT. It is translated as CASRADRGNTIYF.

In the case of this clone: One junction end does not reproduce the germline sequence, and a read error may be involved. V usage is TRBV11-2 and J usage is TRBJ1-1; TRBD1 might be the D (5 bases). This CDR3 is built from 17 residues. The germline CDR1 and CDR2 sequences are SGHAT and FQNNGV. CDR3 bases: TGTGCCAGCACCTTACTGGGACTCGGGGCCTTGAACACTGAAGCTTTCTTT. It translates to CASTLLGLGALNTEAFF.

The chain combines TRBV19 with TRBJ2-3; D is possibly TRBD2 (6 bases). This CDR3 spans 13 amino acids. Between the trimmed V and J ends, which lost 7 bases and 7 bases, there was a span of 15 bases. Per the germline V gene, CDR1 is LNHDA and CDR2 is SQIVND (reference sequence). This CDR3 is CASIGTSMNTQYF. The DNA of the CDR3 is TGTGCCAGTATAGGTACTAGCATGAATACGCAGTATTTT.

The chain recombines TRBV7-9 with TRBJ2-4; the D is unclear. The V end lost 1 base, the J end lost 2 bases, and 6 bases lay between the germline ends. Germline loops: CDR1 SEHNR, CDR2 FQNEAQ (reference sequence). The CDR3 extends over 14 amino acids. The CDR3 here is CASSLGASKNIQYF. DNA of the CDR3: TGTGCCAGCAGCTTAGGGGCTTCCAAAAACATTCAGTACTTC.

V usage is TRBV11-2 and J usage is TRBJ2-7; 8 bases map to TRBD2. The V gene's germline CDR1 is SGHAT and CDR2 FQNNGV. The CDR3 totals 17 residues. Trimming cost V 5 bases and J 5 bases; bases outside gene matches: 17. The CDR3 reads CASSPPRLAGIVDEQYF. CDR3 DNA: TGTGCCAGCAGCCCCCCCCGTTTAGCGGGAATAGTAGACGAGCAGTACTTC.

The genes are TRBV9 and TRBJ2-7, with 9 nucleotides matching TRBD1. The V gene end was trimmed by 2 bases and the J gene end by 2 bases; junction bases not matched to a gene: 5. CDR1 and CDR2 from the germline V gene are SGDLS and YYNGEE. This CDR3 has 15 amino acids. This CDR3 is CASSVAGTGTYEQYF. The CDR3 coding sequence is TGTGCCAGCAGCGTCGCGGGGACAGGGACCTACGAGCAGTACTTC.

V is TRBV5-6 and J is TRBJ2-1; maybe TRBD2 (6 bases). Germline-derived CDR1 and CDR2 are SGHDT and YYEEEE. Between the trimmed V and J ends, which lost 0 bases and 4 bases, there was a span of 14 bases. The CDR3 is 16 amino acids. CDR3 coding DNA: TGTGCCAGCAGCTTGGGTGGGGCTAGCGTGTACAATGAGCAGTTCTTC. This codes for CASSLGGASVYNEQFF. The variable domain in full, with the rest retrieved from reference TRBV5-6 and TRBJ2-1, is DAGVTQSPTHLIKTRGQQVTLRCSPKSGHDTVSWYQQALGQGPQFIFQYYEEEERQRGNFPDRFSGHQFPNYSSELNVNALLLGDSALYLCASSLGGASVYNEQFFGPGTRLTVL.

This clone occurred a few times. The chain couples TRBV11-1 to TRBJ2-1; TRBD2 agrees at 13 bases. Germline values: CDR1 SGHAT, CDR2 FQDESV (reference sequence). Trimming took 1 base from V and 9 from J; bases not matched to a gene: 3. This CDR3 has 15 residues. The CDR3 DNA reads TGTGCCAGCAGCTTAGGATGGACTAGCGGGAGTGAGCAGTTCTTC. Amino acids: CASSLGWTSGSEQFF.

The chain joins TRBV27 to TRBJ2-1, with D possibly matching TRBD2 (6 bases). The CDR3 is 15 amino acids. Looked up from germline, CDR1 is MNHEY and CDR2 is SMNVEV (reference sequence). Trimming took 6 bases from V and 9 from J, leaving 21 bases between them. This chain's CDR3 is CASSPRALASSEQFF. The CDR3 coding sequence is TGTGCCAGCAGCCCACGAGCCCTAGCGTCTTCTGAGCAGTTCTTC.

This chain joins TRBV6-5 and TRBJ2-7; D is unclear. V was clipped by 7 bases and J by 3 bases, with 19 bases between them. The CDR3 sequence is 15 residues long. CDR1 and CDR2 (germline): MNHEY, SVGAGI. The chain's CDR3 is CASKAGLVSYYEQYF. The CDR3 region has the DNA TGTGCCAGCAAAGCAGGTTTAGTCTCTTACTACGAGCAGTACTTC.